Sequencing of this TCR beta chain was carried out in a study of T cells after yellow fever vaccination. In the study overall: With SMART-Seq v4 Ultra Low Input, the fractions containing low cell numbers were prepared.

Germline values: CDR1 LGHNA, CDR2 YNFKEQ. The CDR3 is 14 amino acids. The V segment lost 5 bases and the J segment 7 bases; nucleotides outside the gene matches: 5. This clonotype was counted a few times. As yet, its antigen is unknown. UMIs were added to TCR cDNA along with a universal primer site when it was made by 5'RACE template switching. TCRdb reprocessed the 5' RACE reads with MiXCR, giving one entry per CDR3 protein. The table includes a few hundred thousand distinct CDR3 sequences, around 8.1% detected once. General study results and limits: The presence of abundant clonotypes contaminating from the bulk population was possible in FACS-sorted repertoires. Few clonotypes appeared in both CD4 and CD8 compartments.

This clonotype was sampled from a man younger than 35 who received the YFV17D yellow fever vaccine. This chain connects TRBV4-2 to TRBJ1-4, with TRBD1 matching over 9 bases. The material was PBMCs, obtained roughly 45 days after the first yellow fever vaccination. The CDR3 DNA reads as TGTGCCAGCAGCAAGGACAGGGGCGGTGAAAAACTGTTTTTT. Its translation is CASSKDRGGEKLFF.